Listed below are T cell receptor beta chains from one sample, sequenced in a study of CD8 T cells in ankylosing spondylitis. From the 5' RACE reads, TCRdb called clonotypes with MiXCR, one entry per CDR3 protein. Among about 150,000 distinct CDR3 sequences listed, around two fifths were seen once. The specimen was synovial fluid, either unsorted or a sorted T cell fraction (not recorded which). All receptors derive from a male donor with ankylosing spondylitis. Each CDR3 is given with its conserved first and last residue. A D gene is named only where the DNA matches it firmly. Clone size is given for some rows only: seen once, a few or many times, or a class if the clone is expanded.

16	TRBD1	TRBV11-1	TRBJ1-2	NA	TGTGCCAGCAGCTTAGGATATGCTACAGGGGGCTATGGCTACACCTTC	CASSLGYATGGYGYTF
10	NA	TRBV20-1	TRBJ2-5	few	TGCAGTGCAACCGGAGAGACCCAGTACTTC	CSATGETQYF
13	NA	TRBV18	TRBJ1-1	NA	TGTGCCAGCTCACCACGGGGGAGCACTGAAGCTTTCTTT	CASSPRGSTEAFF
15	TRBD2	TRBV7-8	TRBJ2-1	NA	TGTGCCAGCTCTCCACAGGCGGGAGTTAAGAATGAGCAGTTCTTC	CASSPQAGVKNEQFF
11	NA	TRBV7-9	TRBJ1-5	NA	TGTGCCAGCCCAGGTGGTCAGCCCCAGCATTTT	CASPGGQPQHF
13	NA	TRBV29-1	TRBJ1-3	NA	TGCAGCGTTGATGAGGGCCCGGGAAACACCATATATTTT	CSVDEGPGNTIYF
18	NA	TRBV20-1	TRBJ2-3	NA	TGCAGTGCTAGAATCCTGCGAAGGGGTCGGGCTAACACAGATACGCAGTATTTT	CSARILRRGRANTDTQYF
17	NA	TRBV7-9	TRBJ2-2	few	TGTGCCAGCAGCAAGTTGACGGGGGTGATGGGAACCGGGGAGCTGTTTTTT	CASSKLTGVMGTGELFF
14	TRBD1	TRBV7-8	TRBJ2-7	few	TGTGCCAGCAGCTTCTGGACAGGGGTCTACGAGCAGTACTTC	CASSFWTGVYEQYF
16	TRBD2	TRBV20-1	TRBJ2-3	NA	TGCAGTGCTCCGCCGCTAGCGGGAGGAAGCACAGATACGCAGTATTTT	CSAPPLAGGSTDTQYF